These 18 T cell receptor beta chains were all obtained from the same sample, sequenced in a study of blood T cell repertoires in COVID-19. Generated by immunoSEQ multiplex PCR, the TCRdb table keeps only in-frame clones and is missing some. The sample has about 100,000 clones; just under 80% are singletons. Sequencing input: peripheral blood. These TCRs come from an older man with active or convalescent COVID-19.

V gene TRBV6-5 combines with J gene TRBJ1-2, with D perhaps matching TRBD1 (5 bases). Trimming left V 10 bases short and J 0 bases short, with 12 bases between. Per germline, CDR1 MNHEY and CDR2 SVGAGI. This CDR3 region has 13 residues. The CDR3 nucleotides are TGTGCCACCCGAACGGGGGCTAACTATGGCTACACCTTC. Its protein is CATRTGANYGYTF.

This clone was found many times. Other DNA variants within this sample encode the same CDR3. CDR3 sequence: CASSLNTGELFF. The CDR3 bases are TGCGCCAGCAGTCTGAACACCGGGGAGCTGTTTTTT. The chain uses TRBV10-2 and TRBJ2-2, with D uncertain. Between the trimmed V and J ends, which lost 5 bases and 1 base, there was a span of 2 bases. CDR3 length: 12 amino acids. Germline CDR1 reads WSHSY; CDR2 reads SAAADI.

The table lists this clone with a count of one. This chain links TRBV19 with TRBJ1-2; D remains unclear. Between the trimmed V and J ends, which lost 7 bases and 5 bases, there was a span of 20 bases. This CDR3 has 15 amino acids. Germline lookup yields CDR1 LNHDA and CDR2 SQIVND (reference sequence). CDR3 residues: CASNGWPDLPYGYTF. In DNA form, the CDR3 reads TGTGCCAGTAACGGGTGGCCGGATCTCCCATATGGCTACACCTTC.

The V call is TRBV27, the J call TRBJ1-2; 10 bases align to TRBD1. The V gene's germline CDR1 is MNHEY and CDR2 SMNVEV (reference sequence). The CDR3 totals 16 residues. Trimming cost V 5 bases and J 5 bases; bases outside gene matches: 11. The CDR3 DNA reads TGTGCCAGCAGTGCCTCCCCCGGGACAGGGGATTATGGCTACACCTTC. Its protein product is CASSASPGTGDYGYTF.

The chain uses TRBV2 and TRBJ2-7; 8 bases are a match to TRBD1. This CDR3 has 13 amino acids. Losses at the gene ends were 6 bases for V and 6 bases for J; bases not matched to a gene: 7. From germline, CDR1 is SNHLY and CDR2 FYNNEI. CDR3 coding DNA: TGTGCCAGCAGCGAGGACAGGGCTCGCGAGCAGTACTTC. It is translated as CASSEDRAREQYF.

V is TRBV5-5 and J is TRBJ1-1, with 7 bases fitting TRBD1. This CDR3 is built from 15 residues. V dropped 1 base and J dropped 4; count of bases not matched to a gene: 7. In germline, CDR1 is SGHKS, CDR2 YYEKEE (reference sequence). The CDR3 sequence: CASSLWAGGVTEAFF. CDR3 coding DNA: TGTGCCAGCAGCTTGTGGGCAGGGGGAGTCACTGAAGCTTTCTTT.

The chain recombines TRBV19 with TRBJ1-4, with D possibly being TRBD1 (5 bases). V was cut by 4 bases and J by 0 bases, with 6 bases left in between. This CDR3 region has 14 residues. CDR1 and CDR2 from the germline V gene are LNHDA and SQIVND (reference sequence). The CDR3 sequence is CASSSRATNEKLFF. The CDR3 DNA sequence: TGTGCCAGTAGTAGCAGGGCAACTAATGAAAAACTGTTTTTT.

The V call is TRBV27, the J call TRBJ1-1; D possibly corresponds to TRBD1 (5 bases). In germline, CDR1 is MNHEY, CDR2 SMNVEV (reference sequence). With 5 bases removed from V and 0 bases from J, the gap between germline ends came to 13 bases. There are 15 residues in the CDR3. CDR3 sequence reads: CASSLVGVMNTEAFF. CDR3 DNA sequence: TGTGCCAGCAGTCTCGTAGGGGTCATGAACACTGAAGCTTTCTTT.

This CDR3 is CASSEYAPGEFEYEQYF. The CDR3, as DNA: TGTGCCAGCAGTGAATATGCCCCGGGGGAGTTCGAGTACGAGCAGTACTTC. The gene calls are TRBV2 and TRBJ2-7, with D tentatively TRBD2 (6 bases). The CDR3 length is 17 residues. Germline V gene data show CDR1 as SNHLY and CDR2 as FYNNEI. V was cut by 2 bases and J by 4 bases, with 21 bases left in between.

The chain has TRBV7-2 and TRBJ1-5; D is perhaps TRBD1 (6 bases). The V end lost 0 bases, the J end lost 3 bases, and 12 bases lay between the germline ends. From germline, CDR1 is SGHTA and CDR2 FQGNSA. The CDR3 sequence is 16 residues long. CDR3: CASSLAGAGTNQPQHF. As DNA, the CDR3 is TGTGCCAGCAGCTTAGCGGGGGCAGGGACCAATCAGCCCCAGCATTTT.

J is TRBJ2-7 and V is TRBV6-4; D is uncertain. The germline V gene has CDR1 MRHNA and CDR2 SNTAGT. V was trimmed by 2 bases and J by 2 bases, leaving 19 bases between them. The CDR3 totals 17 residues. CDR3 sequence reads: CASSDASSTPTPYEQYF. The CDR3 DNA is TGTGCCAGCAGTGACGCCTCCAGTACGCCAACCCCCTACGAGCAGTACTTC.

The gene calls are TRBV20-1 and TRBJ2-7; tentatively, D is TRBD1 (6 bases). Germline loops: CDR1 DFQATT, CDR2 SNEGSKA (reference sequence). Trimming cost V 3 bases and J 4 bases, with 19 bases left between them. The CDR3 runs to 15 residues. CDR3 bases: TGCAGTGCTAGTCTCAACCCGGACAGAGGGTACGAGCAGTACTTC. It encodes CSASLNPDRGYEQYF.

This chain connects TRBV9 to TRBJ2-2; TRBD2 matches at 7 bases. After removal of 4 bases from V and 1 base from J, the junction contained 7 bases not matched to a gene. Germline V gene data show CDR1 as SGDLS and CDR2 as YYNGEE. There are 16 residues in the CDR3. Written as DNA, the CDR3 is TGTGCCAGCAGCCCCCGGGGAGGGGTGAACACCGGGGAGCTGTTTTTT. It translates to CASSPRGGVNTGELFF.

V gene TRBV10-3 combines with J gene TRBJ1-5; D is perhaps TRBD1 (6 bases). This CDR3 has 16 residues. In germline, CDR1 is ENHRY, CDR2 SYGVKD. Trimming removed 0 bases at V and 0 bases at J, with 9 bases between. The CDR3 DNA follows: TGTGCCATCAGTGAGTCGGCGGGGGCTAGCAATCAGCCCCAGCATTTT. This sequence encodes CAISESAGASNQPQHF.

The J gene is TRBJ2-2, the V gene TRBV6-1, with unresolved D. Germline V gives CDR1 MNHNS, CDR2 SASEGT. Trimming left V 1 base short and J 6 bases short, with 6 bases between. The CDR3 spans 13 residues. The CDR3 sequence: CASSEDSSGELFF. The CDR3 bases are TGTGCCAGCAGTGAAGACTCATCCGGGGAGCTGTTTTTT.

V gene TRBV9 combines with J gene TRBJ1-1; 8 nucleotides agree with TRBD1. V shed 4 bases and J 4 bases; nucleotides not matched to a gene: 12. The CDR3 is made up of 16 amino acids. Germline-derived CDR1 and CDR2 are SGDLS and YYNGEE. For the CDR3, the DNA is TGTGCCAGCAGCACCGGACAGGGCGGAAGAGGCACTGAAGCTTTCTTT. It translates to CASSTGQGGRGTEAFF. The full variable domain, its missing parts supplied by reference TRBV9 and TRBJ1-1, is DSGVTQTPKHLITATGQRVTLRCSPRSGDLSVYWYQQSLDQGLQFLIQYYNGEERAKGNILERFSAQQFPDLHSELNLSSLELGDSALYFCASSTGQGGRGTEAFFGQGTRLTVV.

J is TRBJ2-3 and V is TRBV2; 7 positions agree with TRBD2. The germline V gene encodes CDR1 SNHLY and CDR2 FYNNEI. V shed 0 bases, J shed 5 bases, and the junction held 8 bases outside the gene matches. This CDR3 has 16 amino acids. CDR3 coding DNA: TGTGCCAGCAGTGAAGCGAGTTGGGCTAGCGGAGATACGCAGTATTTT. The encoded protein is CASSEASWASGDTQYF.

The chain recombines TRBV7-9 with TRBJ2-7; TRBD2 matches at 9 bases. Trimming took 3 bases from V and 5 from J; bases not matched to a gene: 14. The CDR3 covers 17 residues. Germline V gives CDR1 SEHNR, CDR2 FQNEAQ (reference sequence). The CDR3 nucleotides read TGTGCCAGCAGCTTTTCAGCGGGGGGCCCTCGGAGGGACGAGCAGTACTTC. Its translation: CASSFSAGGPRRDEQYF.